This note documents a single TCR beta chain sequence. No antigen is known for it. V was trimmed by 1 base and J by 0 bases, leaving 11 bases between them. Germline CDR1 and CDR2: SGHVS and FQNEAQ. The CDR3 is made up of 16 amino acids. Naive CD8 cells were CD45RO-negative, positively selected for CCR7, excluding terminally differentiated effector memory CD45RA+ cells. The sample is drawn from a study of shared clonotypes between healthy human individuals. Methods used by the authors: Filtering differed because ImmunoSEQ produced junction-only sequences that carried no quality scores. The repertoire was sequenced with immunoSEQ multiplex PCR; TCRdb's copy has only in-frame clones and lacks some. V, J and clone size were drawn from that table, and D and trimming were deduced from the DNA. The sample contains fewer than 1 million clones, 96% of which appear only once. General study findings and limits: What naive subsets generally showed was a larger estimated richness than memory subsets showed.

The chain recombines TRBV7-8 with TRBJ2-3; D unresolved. The TCR was taken from a man aged 25-45 years in good health. Source material: naive CD8+ T cells sorted from blood. The DNA of the CDR3 is TGTGCCAGCAGCTTAGAGGCTCACTTGAGCACAGATACGCAGTATTTT. Encoded protein: CASSLEAHLSTDTQYF.